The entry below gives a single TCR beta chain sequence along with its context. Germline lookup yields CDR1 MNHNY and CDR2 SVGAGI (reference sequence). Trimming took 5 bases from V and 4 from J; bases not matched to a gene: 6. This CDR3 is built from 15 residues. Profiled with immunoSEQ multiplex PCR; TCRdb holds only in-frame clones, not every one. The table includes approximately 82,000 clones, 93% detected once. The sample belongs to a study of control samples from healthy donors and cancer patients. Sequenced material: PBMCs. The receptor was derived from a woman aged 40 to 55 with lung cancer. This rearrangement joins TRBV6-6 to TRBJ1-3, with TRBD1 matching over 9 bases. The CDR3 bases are TGTGCCAGCAGTAGGGACAGGGAAACGGGAAACACCATATATTTT. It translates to CASSRDRETGNTIYF.